A single T cell receptor beta chain is shown here with its context. It has no known antigen specificity. Base qualities are not at hand, and no much larger clone is one base apart. The library was obtained by 5' RACE. The listed sequencing device is Illumina HiSeq 2500. A second PCR of 7 to 11 cycles was performed with a sample-barcoded 5' primer and a J-beta primer mix. A template-switch 5' adaptor carrying 12 random nucleotides introduced a unique molecular identifier onto each TCR beta cDNA molecule. At least 3 million CDR3-containing paired-end reads were obtained from each sample. First-strand cDNA synthesis was performed from all RNA using the Mint cDNA synthesis kit, with priming by a TRBC-specific oligonucleotide. All cDNA was treated with uracil-DNA glycosylase and then went through a first 18-cycle PCR with the universal primers M1SS and BC2_uni_R. The original pipeline was this. For normalization, 1 million high-quality reads, each with a distinct molecular identifier, were randomly selected from each sample. Instead of being binned into consensus sequences, reads with shared molecular identifiers were discarded. MiTCR, with a Q25 quality threshold and the strictest error-elimination algorithm, was used for CDR3 identification, clonotype clustering and error correction. Lower-bound total TCR beta diversity was estimated with a nonparametric unseen species model using Euler transformation. The public sequencing data were trimmed at Q25 with fastp and processed into clonotypes with MiXCR by TCRdb, which kept only in-frame beta chains. Merged by CDR3 protein, the rows form single entries marked with the most common genes and DNA. V and J calls and clone size were set by TCRdb, not the authors. The sample table shows fewer than 1,200,000 distinct CDR3 sequences, and 20% to 25% are seen once. The ten largest clones add up to around 0.75% of the sample.

Donors were about 36 systemically healthy Caucasian individuals from Russia aged 6 to 90 years. Each donor gave about 9.8 milliliters of peripheral blood, drawn into EDTA-treated Vacutainer tubes. Ficoll-Paque density-gradient centrifugation was used to isolate PBMCs, with at least 6.5 million per sample. Total RNA, at least 5 micrograms per sample, was extracted from PBMCs with Trizol reagent. For every donor, flow cytometry on a PBMC aliquot measured the percentage of naive CD45RAhigh/CD27high T cells. These data belong to a study of blood T cells in healthy people across ages (dated by TCRdb to 2014 to 2015). Turning to the overall study: In model experiments, roughly one uniquely barcoded TCR beta cDNA molecule per two T cells was captured by template switching. Donors were grouped into four age groups: young (average roughly 15 years), middle-aged (39), aged (approximately 67) and long-lived (approximately 81). Age-related changes in TCR beta repertoire diversity were measured in the study by deep sequencing normalized with unique cDNA molecular identifiers. For two donors (one aged 18 to 30 and one aged 80 or older), the study analyzed two additional independent replicas of 1 million unique cDNA reads from the same blood draw.

Per the germline V gene, SGDLS is the CDR1 and YYNGEE is the CDR2. There are 15 amino acids in the CDR3, from cysteine to phenylalanine inclusive. The sequence is cut down to CDR3 DNA, 45 bases in frame from base 1. Summary of the overall study and its limitations: Observed TCR beta diversity per million T cells fell roughly linearly with age, and a significant reduction was already apparent by age around 40. Because donor CMV infection status was unknown, age-related changes in expanded clonotypes were potentially confounded. The long-lived group showed more naive CD4+ T cells, fewer expanded clones and increased TCR diversity than the aged group, suggesting age selection. Bulk unsorted PBMC profiling prevented conclusive comparison of naive and antigen-experienced compartments. Total diversity estimates from one million sequenced T cells were considered lower bounds and underestimates. A strong correlation was found between observed TCR beta diversity and the percentage of naive T cells measured by flow cytometry.

This sample was shared with a second study, whose subject was T cells of mothers and their children. The second study reports: Donors were nine systemically healthy Caucasian individuals: three mothers and their six children. cDNA synthesis used all of the extracted RNA, with approximately 1.4 ug of RNA in each 15 ul reaction. In the second PCR, the M1S primer added sample barcodes and 2-4 random nucleotides. Over 8.5 million TCR beta CDR3 reads came from each mother, compared with 3.3 million or so reads from each child. In both related and unrelated pairs, thymic selection shapes the output of TCR recombination in a similar way, with inherited differences having only a minor effect. Related mother-child pairs always showed normalized repertoire overlap that was slightly higher than in unrelated mother-child pairs, though the difference was never significant. Persistent microchimeric T cell clones were not detected, at a sensitivity of around 95 clones per million clonotypes. The study used deep NGS to compare TCR beta repertoires of mothers and children, seeking features distinguishing related mother-child pairs from unrelated individuals. Mothers averaged roughly 40 +/- 4 years of age and children averaged roughly 10 +/- 4 years. After adapters were ligated using NEBNext reagents, the libraries underwent 100+100 nt paired-end sequencing on an Illumina HiSeq 2000. To prevent cross-contamination, the mother and child libraries were prepared one month apart and sequenced in separate runs. For each donor, somewhere between roughly 500,000 and 2,100,000 distinct TCR beta clonotypes were identified. Naive TCR beta clonotypes were estimated from low-frequency clonotypes matched to each donor's FACS-determined naive share, without sorting.

This clonotype was sampled from a girl aged 2 to 9 in good health. The chain was built from TRBV9 and TRBJ2-5; the D gene is possibly TRBD2, with 6 bases matching. Judging by the DNA end, TRBJ2-7 fits better; the J call may be wrong. The specimen sequenced was blood. CDR3 reads: CASSGGDWGSYEQYF. At the DNA level, the sequence is TGTGCCAGCAGCGGGGGGGACTGGGGCTCCTACGAGCAGTACTTC.